This T cell receptor (beta chain) was found in a study of T cell responses to AZD1222 COVID-19 vaccine. Details on this clone: Its antigen remains unknown.

This table comes from immunoSEQ multiplex PCR, and its TCRdb copy is limited to in-frame clones, with some not included. The sample has about 76,000 clones, over 60% seen once. The CDR3 is 14 residues long. V was clipped by 6 bases and J by 5 bases, with 14 bases between them. Germline V gene data show CDR1 as SNHLY and CDR2 as FYNNEI. Study results and limitations: Spike regions recognized by vaccine-associated CD4 TCRs spanned the protein, led by 160-218 and 743-854.

This rearrangement joins TRBV2 to TRBJ1-5; D not certain. The receptor was isolated from an adult who received the MenACWY meningococcal vaccine as a control. This material consisted of peripheral blood, taken 28 days after the second dose of the MenACWY control vaccine. CDR3 DNA sequence: TGTGCCAGCAGGCCCATGGGAGATCATCAGCCCCAGCATTTT. This encodes CASRPMGDHQPQHF.